This T cell receptor beta chain was captured by sequencing in a study of T-cell memory formation after mild COVID-19. The wider study: The two donors had largely donor-specific TCR clusters. Study-wide results and limits: CD4+ contracting clones were mainly CM and EM; CD8+ ones, EMRA. Contracting clones from day 15 to 85 had balanced CD4/CD8; later expanders favoured CD4+.

About this clonotype itself: As yet, its antigen is unknown.

The germline V gene encodes CDR1 SGHDN and CDR2 FVKESK. This CDR3 is 17 amino acids long. V was clipped by 1 base and J by 4 bases; unmatched bases: 10. Constant-segment-primed 5'RACE gave TCR alpha and TCR beta cDNA libraries with sample barcodes and UMIs. MiXCR, applied by TCRdb to the 5' RACE reads, yields one record per CDR3 protein. This sample carries about 560,000 distinct CDR3 sequences, about 20% of them seen once, and the ten largest clones take approximately 8.4%. The chain combines TRBV14 with TRBJ2-3; the match to TRBD2 covers 8 bases. The receptor comes from an adult woman who had mild COVID-19 (a few samples of this study predate the infection). Cell type and time point are not known. Material for sequencing was PBMCs or a T cell subset sorted from them (not recorded which). The CDR3 DNA reads TGTGCCAGCAGCCAAGGAGGGACTAGAATGTTCTCAGATACGCAGTATTTT. Its protein product is CASSQGGTRMFSDTQYF.